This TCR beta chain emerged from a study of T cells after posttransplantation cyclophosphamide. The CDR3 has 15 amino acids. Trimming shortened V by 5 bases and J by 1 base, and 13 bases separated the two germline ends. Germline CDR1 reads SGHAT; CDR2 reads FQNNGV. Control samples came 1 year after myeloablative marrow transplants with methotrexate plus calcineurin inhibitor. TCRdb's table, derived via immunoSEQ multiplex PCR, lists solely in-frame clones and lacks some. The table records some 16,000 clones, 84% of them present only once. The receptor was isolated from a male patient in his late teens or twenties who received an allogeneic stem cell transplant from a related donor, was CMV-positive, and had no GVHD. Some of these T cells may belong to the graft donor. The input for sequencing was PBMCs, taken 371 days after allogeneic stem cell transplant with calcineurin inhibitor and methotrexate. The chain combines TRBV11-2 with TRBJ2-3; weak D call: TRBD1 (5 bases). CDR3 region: CASSPFRAGTDTQYF. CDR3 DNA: TGTGCCAGCAGCCCATTCAGGGCCGGCACAGATACGCAGTATTTT.